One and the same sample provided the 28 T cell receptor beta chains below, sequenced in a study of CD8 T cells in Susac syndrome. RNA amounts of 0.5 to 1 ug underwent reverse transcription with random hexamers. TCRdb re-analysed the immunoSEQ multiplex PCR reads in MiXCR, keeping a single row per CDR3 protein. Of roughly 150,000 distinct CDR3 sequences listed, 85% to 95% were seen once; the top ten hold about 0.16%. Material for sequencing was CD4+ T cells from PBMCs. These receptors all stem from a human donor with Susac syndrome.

The CDR3 sequence: CASSLGGPRTGGRSDTQYF. DNA of the CDR3: TGCGCCAGCAGCTTGGGTGGCCCCAGGACAGGGGGTAGGTCAGATACGCAGTATTTT. The V call is TRBV5-1, the J call TRBJ2-3, with TRBD1 identical over 10 bases. CDR1 is SGHRS and CDR2 is YFSETQ in the germline V gene. V gave up 0 bases and J gave up 4 bases; unmatched junction bases: 14. This CDR3 has 19 residues.

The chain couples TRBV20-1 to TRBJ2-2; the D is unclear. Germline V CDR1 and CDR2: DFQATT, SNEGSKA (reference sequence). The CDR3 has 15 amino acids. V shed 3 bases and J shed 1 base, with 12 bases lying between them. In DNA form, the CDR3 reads TGCAGTGCTAGCGCCCAGAAACGGAACACCGGGGAGCTGTTTTTT. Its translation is CSASAQKRNTGELFF.

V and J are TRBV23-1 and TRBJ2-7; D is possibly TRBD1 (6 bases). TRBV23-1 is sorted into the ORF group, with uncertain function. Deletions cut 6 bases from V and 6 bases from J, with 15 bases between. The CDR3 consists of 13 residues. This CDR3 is CASSRDTGCEQYF. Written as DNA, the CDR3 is TGCGCCAGCAGCCGGGACACAGGGTGCGAGCAGTACTTC.

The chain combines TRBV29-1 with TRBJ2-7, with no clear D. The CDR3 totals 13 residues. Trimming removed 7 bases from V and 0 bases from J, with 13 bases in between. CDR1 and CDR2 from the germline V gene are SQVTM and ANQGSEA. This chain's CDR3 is CSAKTLPSYEQYF. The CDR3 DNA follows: TGCAGCGCCAAGACTCTCCCCTCCTACGAGCAGTACTTC.

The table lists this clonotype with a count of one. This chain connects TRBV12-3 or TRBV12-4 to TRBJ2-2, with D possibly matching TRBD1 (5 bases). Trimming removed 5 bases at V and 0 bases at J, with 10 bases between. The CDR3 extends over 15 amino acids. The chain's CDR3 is CASSNTGANTGELFF. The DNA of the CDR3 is TGTGCCAGCAGTAACACAGGCGCGAACACCGGGGAGCTGTTTTTT.

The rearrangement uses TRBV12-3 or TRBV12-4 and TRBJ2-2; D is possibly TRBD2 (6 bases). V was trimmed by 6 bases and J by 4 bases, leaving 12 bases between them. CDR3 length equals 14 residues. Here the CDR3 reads CASREGLLTGELFF. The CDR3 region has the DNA TGTGCCAGCAGGGAGGGGCTCCTCACCGGGGAGCTGTTTTTT.

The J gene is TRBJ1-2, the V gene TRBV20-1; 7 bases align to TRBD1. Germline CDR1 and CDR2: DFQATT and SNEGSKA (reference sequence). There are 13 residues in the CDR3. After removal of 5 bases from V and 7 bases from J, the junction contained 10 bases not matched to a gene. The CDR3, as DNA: TGCAGTGCTGCCGACAGGGTCGGTGCTGGCTACACCTTC. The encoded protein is CSAADRVGAGYTF.

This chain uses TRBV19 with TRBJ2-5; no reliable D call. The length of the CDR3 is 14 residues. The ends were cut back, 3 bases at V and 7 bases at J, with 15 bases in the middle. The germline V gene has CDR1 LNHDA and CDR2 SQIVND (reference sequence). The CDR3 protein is CASSIGLTMGTQYF. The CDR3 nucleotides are TGTGCCAGTAGTATCGGTCTAACAATGGGGACCCAGTACTTC.

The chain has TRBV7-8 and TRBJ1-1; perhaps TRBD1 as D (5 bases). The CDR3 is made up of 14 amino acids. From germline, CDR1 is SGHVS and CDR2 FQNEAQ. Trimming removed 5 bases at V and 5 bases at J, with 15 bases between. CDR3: CASSLRRAGTEAFF. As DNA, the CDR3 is TGTGCCAGCAGCCTAAGGAGGGCAGGGACTGAAGCTTTCTTT.

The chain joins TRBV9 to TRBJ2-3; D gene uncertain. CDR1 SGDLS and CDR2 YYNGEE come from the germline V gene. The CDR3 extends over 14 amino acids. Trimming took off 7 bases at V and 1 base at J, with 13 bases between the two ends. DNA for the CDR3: TGTGCCAGCGGCAAGCAAGGTGGCACAGATACGCAGTATTTT. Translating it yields CASGKQGGTDTQYF. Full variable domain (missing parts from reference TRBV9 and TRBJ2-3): DSGVTQTPKHLITATGQRVTLRCSPRSGDLSVYWYQQSLDQGLQFLIQYYNGEERAKGNILERFSAQQFPDLHSELNLSSLELGDSALYFCASGKQGGTDTQYFGPGTRLTVL.

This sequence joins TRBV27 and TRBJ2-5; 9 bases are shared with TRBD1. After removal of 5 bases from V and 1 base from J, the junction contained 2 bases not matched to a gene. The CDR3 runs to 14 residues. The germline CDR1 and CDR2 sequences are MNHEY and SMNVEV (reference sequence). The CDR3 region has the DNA TGTGCCAGCAGTCGACAGGGGGGCCAAGAGACCCAGTACTTC. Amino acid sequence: CASSRQGGQETQYF.

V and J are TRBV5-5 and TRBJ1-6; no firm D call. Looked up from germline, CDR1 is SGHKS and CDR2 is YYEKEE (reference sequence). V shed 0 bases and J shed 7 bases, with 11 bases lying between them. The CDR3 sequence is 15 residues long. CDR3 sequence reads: CASSLGAQGNSPLHF. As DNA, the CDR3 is TGTGCCAGCAGCTTGGGGGCCCAAGGGAATTCACCCCTCCACTTT.

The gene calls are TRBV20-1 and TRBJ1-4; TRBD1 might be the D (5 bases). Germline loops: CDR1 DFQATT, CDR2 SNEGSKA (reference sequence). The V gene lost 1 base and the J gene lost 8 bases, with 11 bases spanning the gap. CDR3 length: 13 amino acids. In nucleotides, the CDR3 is TGCAGTGCTAGAGGACTTGGGGGAGAAAAACTGTTTTTT. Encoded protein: CSARGLGGEKLFF.

The CDR3 sequence is CASSYSEVGGTEAFF. The DNA of the CDR3 is TGTGCCAGCAGTTACTCTGAGGTTGGGGGCACTGAAGCTTTCTTT. This chain joins TRBV6-5 and TRBJ1-1; tentative D call: TRBD1 (5 bases). This CDR3 region has 15 residues. Germline CDR1 MNHEY, CDR2 SVGAGI. Trimming shortened V by 0 bases and J by 4 bases, and 12 bases separated the two germline ends.

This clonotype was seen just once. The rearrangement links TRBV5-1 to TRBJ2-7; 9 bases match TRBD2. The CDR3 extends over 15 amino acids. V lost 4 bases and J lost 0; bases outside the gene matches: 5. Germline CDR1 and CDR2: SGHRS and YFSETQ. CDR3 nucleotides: TGCGCCAGCAGCCGGACTAGCGCAAGCTCCTACGAGCAGTACTTC. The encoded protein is CASSRTSASSYEQYF.

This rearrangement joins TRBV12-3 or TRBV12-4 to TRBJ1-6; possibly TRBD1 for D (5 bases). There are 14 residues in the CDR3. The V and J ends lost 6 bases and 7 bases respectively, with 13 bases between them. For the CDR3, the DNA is TGTGCCAGCAGAACCGGGACGGTGAATTCACCCCTCCACTTT. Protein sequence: CASRTGTVNSPLHF.

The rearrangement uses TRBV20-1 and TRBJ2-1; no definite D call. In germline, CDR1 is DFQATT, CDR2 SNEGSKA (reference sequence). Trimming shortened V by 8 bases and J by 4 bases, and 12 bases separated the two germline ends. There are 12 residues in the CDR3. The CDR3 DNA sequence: TGCAGTACCCTAGGACCTTACAATGAGCAGTTCTTC. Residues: CSTLGPYNEQFF.

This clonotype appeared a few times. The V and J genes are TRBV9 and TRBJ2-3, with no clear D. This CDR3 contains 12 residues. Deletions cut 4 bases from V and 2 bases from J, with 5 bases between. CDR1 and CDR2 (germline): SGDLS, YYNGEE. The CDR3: CASSPDTDTQYF. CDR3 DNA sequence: TGTGCCAGCAGCCCCGACACAGATACGCAGTATTTT.

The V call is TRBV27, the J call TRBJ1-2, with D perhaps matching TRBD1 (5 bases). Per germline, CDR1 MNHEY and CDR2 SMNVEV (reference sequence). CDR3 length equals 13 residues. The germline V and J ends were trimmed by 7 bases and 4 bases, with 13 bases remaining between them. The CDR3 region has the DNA TGTGCCAGCACTGCCCCGGGGCTCTATGGCTACACCTTC. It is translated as CASTAPGLYGYTF.

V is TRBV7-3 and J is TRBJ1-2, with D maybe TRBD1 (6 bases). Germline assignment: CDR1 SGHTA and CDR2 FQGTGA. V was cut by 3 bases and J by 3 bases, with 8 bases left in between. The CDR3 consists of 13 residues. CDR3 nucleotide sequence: TGTGCCAGCAGCTTGGGGGCGGACTATGGCTACACCTTC. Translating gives CASSLGADYGYTF.

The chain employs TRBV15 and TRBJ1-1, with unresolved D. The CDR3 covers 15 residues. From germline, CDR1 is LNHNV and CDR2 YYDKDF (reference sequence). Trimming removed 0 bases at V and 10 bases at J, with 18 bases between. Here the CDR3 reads CATSRDRRSGLGAFF. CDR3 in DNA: TGTGCCACCAGCAGAGATCGGCGATCGGGTCTAGGAGCTTTCTTT.

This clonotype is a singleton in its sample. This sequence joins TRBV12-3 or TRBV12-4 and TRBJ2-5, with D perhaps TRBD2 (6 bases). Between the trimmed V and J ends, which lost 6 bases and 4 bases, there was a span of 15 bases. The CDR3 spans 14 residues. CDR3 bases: TGTGCCAGCAGCCTACAAGTTAGCGGAGAGACCCAGTACTTC. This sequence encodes CASSLQVSGETQYF.

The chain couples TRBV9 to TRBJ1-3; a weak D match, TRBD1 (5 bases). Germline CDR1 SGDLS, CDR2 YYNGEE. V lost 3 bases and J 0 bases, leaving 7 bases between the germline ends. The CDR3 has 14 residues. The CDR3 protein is CASSEQGSGNTIYF. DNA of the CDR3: TGTGCCAGCAGCGAGCAGGGCTCTGGAAACACCATATATTTT.

CDR3 DNA: TGTGCCAGCAGCCAAGGCCGGGGGTGGGGCTACACCTTC. This translates into CASSQGRGWGYTF. This chain connects TRBV3-1 to TRBJ1-2; D is perhaps TRBD1 (5 bases). The length of the CDR3 is 13 residues. The germline V gene encodes CDR1 LGHDT and CDR2 YNNKEL (reference sequence). V lost 1 base, J lost 8 bases, and 11 bases lay in between. The whole variable domain, remainder taken from reference TRBV3-1 and TRBJ1-2, is DTAVSQTPKYLVTQMGNDKSIKCEQNLGHDTMYWYKQDSKKFLKIMFSYNNKELIINETVPNRFSPKSPDKAHLNLHINSLELGDSAVYFCASSQGRGWGYTFGSGTRLTVV.

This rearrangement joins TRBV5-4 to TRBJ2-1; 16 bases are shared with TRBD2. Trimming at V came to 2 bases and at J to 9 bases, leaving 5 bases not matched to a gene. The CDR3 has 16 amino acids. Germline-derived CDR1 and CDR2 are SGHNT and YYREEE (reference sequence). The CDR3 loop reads CASSLSGTSGRAEQFF. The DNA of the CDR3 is TGTGCCAGCAGCTTATCCGGGACTAGCGGGAGGGCTGAGCAGTTCTTC.

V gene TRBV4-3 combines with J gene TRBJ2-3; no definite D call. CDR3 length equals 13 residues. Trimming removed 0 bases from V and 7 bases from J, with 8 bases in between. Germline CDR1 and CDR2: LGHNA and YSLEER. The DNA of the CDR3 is TGCGCCAGCAGCCAAGAACGCCACCATACGCAGTATTTT. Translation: CASSQERHHTQYF.

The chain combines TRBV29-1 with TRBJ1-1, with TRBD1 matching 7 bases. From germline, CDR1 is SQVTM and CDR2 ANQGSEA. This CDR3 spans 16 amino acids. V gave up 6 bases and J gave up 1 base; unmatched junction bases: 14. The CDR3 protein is CSVRGQVTRWNTEAFF. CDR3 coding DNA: TGCAGCGTACGTGGACAGGTGACGAGATGGAACACTGAAGCTTTCTTT. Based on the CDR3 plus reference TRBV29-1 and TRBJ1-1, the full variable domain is SAVISQKPSRDICQRGTSLTIQCQVDSQVTMMFWYRQQPGQSLTLIATANQGSEATYESGFVIDKFPISRPNLTFSTLTVSNMSPEDSSIYLCSVRGQVTRWNTEAFFGQGTRLTVV.

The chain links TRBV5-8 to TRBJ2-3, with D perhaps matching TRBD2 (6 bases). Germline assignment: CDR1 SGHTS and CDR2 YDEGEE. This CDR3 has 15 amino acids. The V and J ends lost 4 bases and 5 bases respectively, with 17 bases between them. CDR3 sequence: CASSAGRRAGDTQYF. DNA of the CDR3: TGTGCCAGCAGCGCGGGACGTCGGGCAGGAGATACGCAGTATTTT.